This T cell receptor (beta chain) was identified during a study of T cells in Graves' hyperthyroidism and ophthalmopathy. Across the study: Staff took peripheral blood when the initial diagnosis was made, before any treatment began.

General observations from the study: The authors' 13 V-J model separated ophthalmopathy from stable hyperthyroidism.

This clonotype was detected many times. The antigen is not known. The investigators amplified TCR beta CDR3 regions from RNA transcripts. First-round RT-PCR of the TCR CDR3 relied on the HTBI primer set. TCRdb redid the calling of the multiplex PCR reads with MiXCR, one entry per CDR3 protein. Here the sample spans 150,000 to 200,000 distinct CDR3 sequences, about a sixth being singletons. CDR1 is MNHEY and CDR2 is SMNVEV in the germline V gene (reference sequence). Trimming at V came to 9 bases and at J to 1 base, leaving 8 bases not matched to a gene. The CDR3 is 15 residues long. Patients were excluded because of uncontrolled infection, other autoimmune disease, pregnancy or lactation. Clinicians diagnosed patients from clinical symptoms, serum thyroxine and TRAb, thyroid ultrasound and orbital computed tomography.

The sequencing input was blood. The receptor's source is a woman in her forties or fifties with Graves' hyperthyroidism. The chain couples TRBV27 to TRBJ2-1; 8 bases map to TRBD2. CDR3 coding DNA: TGTGCCAGTCGGATAGCGGGGTCTTCCTACAATGAGCAGTTCTTC. It codes for CASRIAGSSYNEQFF.